A selection of T cell receptor beta chains follows, all from one sample in a study of shared clonotypes between healthy human individuals. Clones were read by immunoSEQ multiplex PCR, and TCRdb kept only the in-frame ones, dropping some. The sample contains just over 2,000,000 clones, approximately 95% of which appear only once. Sequences were obtained from naive CD4+ T cells sorted from blood. The receptors come from a man aged 18 to 35 in good health. Both conserved end residues are part of each CDR3. D genes are given only for firm matches. For some rows the clone size is stated as once, few or many, or as a class when expanded; others skip it.

j_gene,d_gene,v_gene,abundance,CDR3aa,CDR3nt
TRBJ2-7,.,TRBV18,.,CASSPTGYEQYF,TGTGCCAGCTCCCCCACCGGCTACGAGCAGTACTTC
TRBJ2-7,.,TRBV14,.,CASSQSVWGRPAEQYF,TGTGCCAGCAGCCAAAGTGTTTGGGGACGGCCCGCCGAGCAGTACTTC
TRBJ2-5,TRBD1,TRBV10-3,.,CAIRDRAQETQYF,TGTGCCATCAGGGACAGGGCACAAGAGACCCAGTACTTC
TRBJ2-6,.,TRBV27,.,CASSYPSPSGANVLTF,TGTGCCAGCAGTTACCCCTCCCCTTCTGGGGCCAACGTCCTGACTTTC
TRBJ2-1,.,TRBV15,once,CATSIRQAYNEQFF,TGTGCCACCAGCATTCGACAGGCTTACAATGAGCAGTTCTTC
TRBJ1-1,.,TRBV18,.,CASSGGSNTEAFF,TGTGCCAGCTCAGGGGGGTCGAACACTGAAGCTTTCTTT
TRBJ1-2,.,TRBV5-1,.,CASSFNTNYGYTF,TGCGCCAGCAGCTTCAACACTAACTATGGCTACACCTTC
TRBJ2-5,.,TRBV5-4,once,CASSPGLWGETQYF,TGTGCCAGCAGCCCTGGTTTGTGGGGCGAGACCCAGTACTTC
TRBJ2-5,.,TRBV2,.,CASSVVSVETQYF,TGTGCCAGCAGTGTAGTAAGCGTAGAGACCCAGTACTTC
TRBJ2-7,TRBD2,TRBV11-2,.,CASSPTSGPYEQYF,TGTGCCAGCAGCCCGACTAGCGGACCCTACGAGCAGTACTTC
TRBJ2-5,TRBD2,TRBV27,.,CASSFSGGGGETQYF,TGTGCCAGCAGTTTTAGCGGGGGTGGGGGAGAGACCCAGTACTTC
TRBJ2-2,TRBD2,TRBV27,.,CASSFRAGGLTGELFF,TGTGCCAGCAGTTTCCGAGCGGGGGGCCTCACCGGGGAGCTGTTTTTT
TRBJ2-1,.,TRBV2,.,CASRQAGWNEQFF,TGTGCCAGCAGGCAGGCGGGTTGGAATGAGCAGTTCTTC
TRBJ2-5,.,TRBV5-1,.,CASSLGRGETQYF,TGCGCCAGCAGCTTGGGGAGAGGGGAGACCCAGTACTTC
TRBJ2-1,TRBD1,TRBV10-3,.,CAISEGDSYNEQFF,TGTGCCATCAGTGAGGGGGACAGTTACAATGAGCAGTTCTTC
TRBJ1-2,.,TRBV30,.,CAWSSSLSNYGYTF,TGTGCCTGGAGTAGCAGTCTCTCTAACTATGGCTACACCTTC
TRBJ1-1,TRBD1,TRBV18,.,CASLYAGTGITEAFF,TGTGCCAGCCTTTATGCCGGGACAGGGATCACTGAAGCTTTCTTT
TRBJ2-7,TRBD1,TRBV5-1,.,CASSLKGGAVYEQYF,TGCGCCAGCAGCTTGAAAGGGGGCGCAGTTTACGAGCAGTACTTC